This record covers a single TCR beta chain. Generated by immunoSEQ multiplex PCR, the TCRdb table keeps only in-frame clones and is missing some. The table includes under 450,000 clones, roughly 90% detected once. The data derive from a study of blood T cell repertoires in COVID-19. V lost 6 bases, J lost 0 bases, and 7 bases lay in between. CDR3 size: 13 residues. The receptor's source is a woman aged 40 to 50 who had been exposed to COVID-19. Source material: PBMCs or T cells enriched from blood (not recorded which). This chain connects TRBV12-3 or TRBV12-4 to TRBJ2-3, with a possible D match to TRBD1 (6 bases). This CDR3 is CASSRGSTDTQYF. In DNA, the CDR3 is TGTGCCAGCAGCAGGGGCAGCACAGATACGCAGTATTTT.